These T cell receptor beta chains were read from a single sample in a study of cytomegalovirus exposure and HLA in healthy donors. Repertoires were generated with immunoSEQ multiplex PCR, while TCRdb's copy carries only in-frame clones and drops some. The repertoire holds about 150,000 clones, with about 81% as singletons. The material sequenced was PBMCs. The receptors were gathered from a man aged 25-40 years in good health and CMV-seronegative. Each CDR3 is given with its conserved first and last residue. D genes are given only for firm matches. Clone size appears in some rows only: once, few, many, or a class for an expanded clone.

D gene | J gene | clone size | V gene | CDR3 DNA | CDR3 protein
- | TRBJ2-3 | - | TRBV7-3 | TGTGCCAGCAGCTTAATGGGCAGGAAGAGCACAGATACGCAGTATTTT | CASSLMGRKSTDTQYF
TRBD1 | TRBJ2-2 | - | TRBV9 | TGTGCCAGCAGCTCAGCCGGGACAGGGAACACCGGGGAGCTGTTTTTT | CASSSAGTGNTGELFF
TRBD2 | TRBJ2-2 | - | TRBV15 | TGTGCCACCAGCAGAGGACTAGCGGGGGCTTACACCGGGGAGCTGTTTTTT | CATSRGLAGAYTGELFF
TRBD2 | TRBJ2-1 | once | TRBV5-1 | TGCGCCAGCGCTCTGTTTAGCGGGGGGGCCGGTGGTGAGCAGTTCTTC | CASALFSGGAGGEQFF
TRBD1 | TRBJ1-2 | - | TRBV28 | TGTGCCAGCAGCCTATGGGACAGCCCAGCTAACTATGGCTACACCTTC | CASSLWDSPANYGYTF
TRBD2 | TRBJ2-1 | - | TRBV9 | TGTGCCAGCAGCTTCCTCGACCTAATAGCGGGGGGGAACAACTACAATGAGCAGTTCTTC | CASSFLDLIAGGNNYNEQFF
TRBD2 | TRBJ2-2 | - | TRBV5-1 | TGCGCCAGCAGCGCTCTGGGGGGGGCGAACACCGGGGAGCTGTTTTTT | CASSALGGANTGELFF
TRBD2 | TRBJ2-5 | - | TRBV14 | TGTGCCAGCAGCGAGGGACTAGGGATCCTGAGGAAAGAGACCCAGTACTTC | CASSEGLGILRKETQYF
- | TRBJ2-2 | few | TRBV28 | TGTGCCAGCAGTCGGAAGACCAGGGGCACCGGGGAGCTGTTTTTT | CASSRKTRGTGELFF
- | TRBJ2-5 | - | TRBV7-6 | TGTGCCACACAAGAGACCCAGTACTTC | CATQETQYF
- | TRBJ2-7 | - | TRBV19 | TGTGCCAGTAGTATAGGGAGGGCCCAGGAGGAGCAGTACTTC | CASSIGRAQEEQYF
- | TRBJ2-1 | - | TRBV7-2 | TGTGCCAGCAGCTCCTACGGGGGCTCCTACAATGAGCAGTTCTTC | CASSSYGGSYNEQFF
TRBD1 | TRBJ1-2 | - | TRBV9 | TGTGCCAGCAGCGTTCTGGACAGGGGGTCTACCTATGGCTACACCTTC | CASSVLDRGSTYGYTF
- | TRBJ1-1 | - | TRBV18 | TGTGCCAGCTCACCACAGGGGCAGTTGAACACTGAAGCTTTCTTT | CASSPQGQLNTEAFF
TRBD1 | TRBJ1-3 | - | TRBV30 | TGTGCCGGGGGACGGACAGGGGAGATAGGAAACACCATATATTTT | CAGGRTGEIGNTIYF
- | TRBJ1-2 | - | TRBV28 | TGTGCCAGCAGTTCCGGACACGGTTGGAGGGAAGGCTACACCTTC | CASSSGHGWREGYTF
- | TRBJ2-4 | - | TRBV28 | TGTGCCAGCAGTTTCTCCTCGACAAACAGTCAGTACTTC | CASSFSSTNSQYF